This TCR beta chain was recovered during a study of shared clonotypes between healthy human individuals. General study points: Lower generation probabilities were found for non-shared clonotypes than for those shared by all four donors.

Those who donated were healthy HIV-negative adults, with no recent acute infections or vaccinations reported. CD4+ cells yielded CD45RA+ naive and CD45RA-negative memory subsets. With 4 bases removed from V and 9 bases from J, the gap between germline ends came to 15 bases. The CDR3 is 14 amino acids. Germline V gives CDR1 MDHEN, CDR2 SYDVKM. Turning to this clone: Its specificity is unknown.

Sequencing was performed with immunoSEQ multiplex PCR; in TCRdb, only in-frame clones are kept and a portion is missing. The profile shows more than 1,200,000 clones, about 98.5% of them singletons. The rearrangement links TRBV28 to TRBJ1-4; D is ambiguous. Sequenced input: naive CD4+ T cells sorted from blood. As to subset: CD45RA+ positively selected. The source is a man between 25 and 39 years old in good health. The CDR3: CASSSILRMQKLFF. CDR3 nucleotides: TGTGCCAGCAGTTCGATACTACGGATGCAAAAACTGTTTTTT.